The clone carrying this T cell receptor beta chain appeared a few times. Antigen specificity is unknown. The sample originates from a study of T-cell reconstitution after alpha-beta-depleted transplantation in children. Regarding the study as a whole: Reportedly, roughly two months post-transplant, alpha-beta T cells arose from several hundred expanded graft clones. After transplant, high TCRbeta diversity at day 60 in some patients arose from surviving recipient T cells and thymic progenitors.

CDR3 length: 14 amino acids. V was clipped by 3 bases and J by 7 bases, with 15 bases between them. Using unique molecular identifiers, the investigators prepared the TCRbeta library. A single record per CDR3 protein comes from TCRdb applying MiXCR to the PCR reads. The sample lists a few hundred thousand distinct CDR3 sequences, 15% to 20% occurring once. Sequences were derived from PBMCs, mostly from graft donor cells, sampled 360 days after TCRalphabeta/CD19-depleted stem cell transplant. This clonotype was sampled from a boy in the first two years of life who had a stem cell transplant for Wiskott-Aldrich syndrome, so the T cells may come from the graft donor. The chain is built from TRBV12-3 or TRBV12-4 and TRBJ2-5; possibly TRBD1 for D (6 bases). CDR3 coding DNA: TGTGCCAGCAGTTTGGGGACACGGGTCTGGACCCAGTACTTC. Translating it yields CASSLGTRVWTQYF.